The rows below give T cell receptor beta chains drawn from one sample of a study of graft-versus-host responses after intestinal transplantation. Here immunoSEQ multiplex PCR was the method, and the copy in TCRdb shows in-frame clones only, minus some. The sample has 75,000 to 100,000 clones, roughly 87% seen once. For these receptors, no antigen is known. This specimen was unstimulated CD8+ T cells sorted from spleen or lymph node cells, taken before intestinal transplant. The receptors shown here come from a human donor who received an intestinal transplant. The conserved cysteine and the conserved F or W are not part of the CDR3 here. The D gene is left open where the match is weak.

j_call | v_call | d_call | cdr3_aa
TRBJ2-1 | TRBV29-1 | NA | SVELDRTYNEQF
TRBJ2-7 | TRBV5-6 | TRBD1 | ASSLPGQVNEQY
TRBJ2-2 | TRBV6-1 | NA | ASSEIEGDLMTGELF
TRBJ2-7 | TRBV4-1 | TRBD1 | ASSQEQGPSYEQY
TRBJ1-6 | TRBV6-5 | TRBD1 | ASSYGTGGYSPLH
TRBJ1-2 | TRBV7-3 | NA | ASSLDRSYGYT
TRBJ2-1 | TRBV7-9 | NA | ASSLMVGEALIEQF
TRBJ2-7 | TRBV4-1 | TRBD2 | ASSQASGVYEQY
TRBJ1-2 | TRBV4-2 | NA | ASSHVDGSGLWSYT
TRBJ1-1 | TRBV10-3 | TRBD1 | AISRQGADHTEAF
TRBJ2-5 | TRBV15 | NA | ATSRDPPRRTETQY
TRBJ2-7 | TRBV6-6 | NA | ASSYTNRDIAYEQY
TRBJ2-7 | TRBV28 | TRBD2 | ASSWTRAKNHNYEQY
TRBJ2-7 | TRBV7-9 | NA | ASSLRGAGYEQY
TRBJ2-7 | TRBV4-1 | NA | ASSQEGGLAYEQY
TRBJ2-5 | TRBV28 | NA | ASSSPEGGYQETQY
TRBJ2-7 | TRBV7-9 | NA | ASSPGTSEQY
TRBJ2-3 | TRBV25-1 | NA | ASSITHADTQY
TRBJ2-7 | TRBV27 | TRBD1 | ASSLEGAPYEQY
TRBJ2-4 | TRBV15 | NA | ATSRSGLPKNIQY
TRBJ2-5 | TRBV6-6 | NA | ASSQNRAQY
TRBJ2-1 | TRBV7-9 | TRBD2 | ASSLLLAGRNEQF
TRBJ2-7 | TRBV28 | TRBD1 | ASIGQGAWEQY
TRBJ1-1 | TRBV7-9 | TRBD1 | ASSLLQGENTEAF
TRBJ2-7 | TRBV7-2 | NA | ASSDRFVSEQY
TRBJ2-7 | TRBV14 | NA | ASSHGRDYEQY
TRBJ2-7 | TRBV5-4 | TRBD1 | ASSPRQGAPAEQY
TRBJ1-2 | TRBV2 | TRBD1 | ARGWGQGPYGYT
TRBJ1-4 | TRBV2 | TRBD1 | ASEGDSIASEKLF
TRBJ2-3 | TRBV5-6 | TRBD2 | ASRLSGERMDTQY
TRBJ1-2 | TRBV6-5 | TRBD1 | ASSHGQDGPYGYT
TRBJ1-4 | TRBV2 | TRBD1 | ASRTTFDRVEKLF
TRBJ1-5 | TRBV28 | TRBD1 | ASSTGAGGNQPQH
TRBJ2-3 | TRBV7-2 | NA | ASSLALLVLNTQY
TRBJ2-7 | TRBV4-1 | TRBD2 | ASSYTSDPSYEQY
TRBJ1-2 | TRBV7-9 | NA | ASSIAALYGYT
TRBJ2-5 | TRBV13 | NA | ASSLAQGETQY
TRBJ2-7 | TRBV5-4 | NA | ASSLGAGEER
TRBJ2-7 | TRBV28 | NA | ASSSRVIRSGTGGSYEQY
NA | TRBV15 | TRBD1 | ATSRGQGATAEQY
TRBJ2-7 | TRBV4-1 | TRBD1 | ASSLGQGPDEQY
TRBJ2-1 | TRBV11-2 | NA | ASSLNGQTSYNEQF
TRBJ2-1 | TRBV7-7 | TRBD2 | ASSLGGTRDEQF
TRBJ2-1 | TRBV6-1 | TRBD2 | ASSSTSGGYNEQF
TRBJ1-2 | TRBV11-2 | TRBD1 | ASTIIDREDNYGYT
TRBJ2-1 | TRBV5-6 | NA | ASSLELGRNEQF
TRBJ2-3 | TRBV7-2 | TRBD2 | ASSLGTSGSTDTQY
TRBJ1-2 | TRBV5-6 | NA | ASSLPSYGYT
TRBJ2-7 | TRBV6-6 | NA | ASSYLGHYEQY
TRBJ2-7 | TRBV5-5 | NA | ASSSEGMGELYEQY
TRBJ1-2 | TRBV27 | NA | ASSYTVAGGYT
TRBJ1-5 | TRBV12-5 | NA | ASGLAPLFGPLFSNQPQH
TRBJ2-2 | TRBV7-4 | NA | ASRIKITGELF
TRBJ2-2 | TRBV4-1 | TRBD2 | ASSQVGLAGDTGELF
TRBJ1-1 | TRBV4-2 | TRBD1 | ASSQPGTANTEAF